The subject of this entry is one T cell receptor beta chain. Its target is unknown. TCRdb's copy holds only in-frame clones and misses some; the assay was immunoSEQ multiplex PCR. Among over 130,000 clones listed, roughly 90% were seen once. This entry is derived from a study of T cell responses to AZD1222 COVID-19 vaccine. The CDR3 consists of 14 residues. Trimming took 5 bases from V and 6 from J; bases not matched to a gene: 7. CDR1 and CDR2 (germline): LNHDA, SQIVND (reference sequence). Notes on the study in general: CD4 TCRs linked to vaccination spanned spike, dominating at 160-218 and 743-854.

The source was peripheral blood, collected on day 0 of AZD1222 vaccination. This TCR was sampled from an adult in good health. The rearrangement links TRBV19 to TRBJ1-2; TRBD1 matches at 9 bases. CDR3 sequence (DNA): TGTGCCAGTAGTTGGGGACAGGGAGCGGATGGCTACACCTTC. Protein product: CASSWGQGADGYTF.